These 20 T cell receptor beta chains originate from one sample sequenced in a study of T and B cells in COVID-19 patients. BIOMED2 TRB-A/B primer pools were used in multiplex TRB PCR. Each CDR3 protein is one row after TCRdb ran MiXCR on the multiplex PCR reads. This repertoire shows fewer than 10,000 distinct CDR3 sequences, over 25% found once; its top ten account for 25% to 30%. From blood, about 250-550 ng of genomic DNA served as TRB template. Material: blood. The source is a human donor who had recovered from COVID-19.

This clonotype has at least ten counts. The chain is built from TRBV15 and TRBJ1-2; 7 bases match TRBD1. The CDR3 sequence is 14 residues long. The germline V gene has CDR1 LNHNV and CDR2 YYDKDF (reference sequence). With V trimmed by 3 bases and J by 8 bases, 9 bases remained unmatched. CDR3 loop: CATSSLTGTTGYTF. The CDR3 DNA is TGTGCCACCAGCAGCCTGACAGGGACGACCGGCTACACCTTC.

The rearrangement uses TRBV6-2 or TRBV6-3 and TRBJ2-1; 13 nucleotides match TRBD2. CDR3 length equals 19 residues. Unmatched junction bases numbered 19, after V lost 5 bases and J lost 9 bases. Looked up from germline, CDR1 is MNHEY and CDR2 is SVGEGT. CDR3 nucleotides: TGTGCCAGCAGTAAGGGGTTTTCCGGGACTAGCGGGAAGGGGAGTGAGCAGTTCTTC. Its protein is CASSKGFSGTSGKGSEQFF.

This clonotype is labeled as medium-sized (0.01 to 0.1%). This chain links TRBV12-3 or TRBV12-4 with TRBJ1-4, with TRBD1 identical over 10 bases. This CDR3 is 14 amino acids long. Trimming took 7 bases from V and 8 from J; bases not matched to a gene: 7. CDR3 loop: CASTPGTGEEKLFF. The CDR3 nucleotides read TGTGCCAGCACCCCGGGGACAGGGGAGGAAAAACTGTTTTTT.

This clonotype was seen a handful of times. V and J are TRBV28 and TRBJ2-2; 7 nucleotides match TRBD1. The germline V gene encodes CDR1 MDHEN and CDR2 SYDVKM. The CDR3 loop spans 14 amino acids. With 6 bases clipped from V and 6 bases from J, the junction kept 7 bases outside the gene matches. The DNA for the CDR3 is TGTGCCAGCAGACGACAGGGTGGTGCCGGGGAGCTGTTTTTT. This codes for CASRRQGGAGELFF.

The table lists this clonotype with a few counts. This chain joins TRBV5-1 and TRBJ2-7; 8 bases line up with TRBD1. The CDR3 is 15 amino acids. The trim removed 6 bases at V and 3 bases at J, leaving 11 bases unmatched. CDR1 and CDR2 from the germline V gene are SGHRS and YFSETQ. CDR3: CASNLRPGTGYEQYF. As DNA, the CDR3 is TGCGCCAGCAACCTTCGGCCCGGGACAGGCTACGAGCAGTACTTC.

The chain carries TRBV7-2 and TRBJ2-3; D call uncertain. The CDR3 sequence is 15 residues long. CDR1 is SGHTA, CDR2 FQGNSA, per germline. Trimming cost V 3 bases and J 0 bases, with 10 bases left between them. The CDR3 reads CASSLDGTSTDTQYF. Here the CDR3 DNA reads TGTGCCAGCAGCTTGGATGGTACTAGCACAGATACGCAGTATTTT.

A note on this clonotype: The junction does not match germline at one end; this may be a read error. The genes are TRBV7-9 and TRBJ2-5; D assignment may be TRBD1 or TRBD2 (5 bases each). Germline V gene sequence: CDR1 SEHNR, CDR2 FQNEAQ (reference sequence). This CDR3 contains 13 residues. The CDR3 nucleotides read TGCGCCAGCAGCCAAGGATGGGGGGAGACCCAGTACTTC. It encodes CASSQGWGETQYF. The whole variable domain, remainder taken from reference TRBV7-9 and TRBJ2-5, is DTGVSQNPRHKITKRGQNVTFRCDPISEHNRLYWYRQTLGQGPEFLTYFQNEAQLEKSRLLSDRFSAERPKGSFSTLEIQRTEQGDSAMYLCASSQGWGETQYFGPGTRLLVL.

In its sample, this clonotype ranks as medium-sized. The chain is built from TRBV27 and TRBJ2-3, with D perhaps matching TRBD2 (6 bases). V was shortened by 4 bases and J by 2 bases, with 10 bases between the two germline ends. Per the germline V gene, CDR1 is MNHEY and CDR2 is SMNVEV (reference sequence). The CDR3 length is 14 residues. The CDR3: CASSSRDFTDTQYF. The CDR3 DNA sequence: TGTGCCAGCAGTTCCCGGGACTTCACAGATACGCAGTATTTT.

This clonotype appeared a few times. The chain links TRBV6-5 to TRBJ2-2, with 9 bases lining up with TRBD1. Trimming cost V 7 bases and J 3 bases; bases outside gene matches: 6. This CDR3 contains 15 residues. Germline lookup yields CDR1 MNHEY and CDR2 SVGAGI. The CDR3 DNA reads TGTGCCAGCACCCTACAGGGGGCCCACACCGGGGAGCTGTTTTTT. Protein product: CASTLQGAHTGELFF.

This clonotype ranks as medium-sized (0.01 to 0.1%). The chain recombines TRBV5-6 with TRBJ2-7; no clear D. Germline V gives CDR1 SGHDT, CDR2 YYEEEE. This CDR3 contains 13 residues. The germline V and J ends were trimmed by 6 bases and 2 bases, with 12 bases remaining between them. The CDR3 region has the DNA TGTGCCAGCACCCAACAAGTGCCCTACGAGCAGTACTTC. This encodes CASTQQVPYEQYF.

This clonotype counts as medium-sized. This rearrangement joins TRBV19 to TRBJ1-5, with 9 bases lining up with TRBD1. The CDR3 spans 16 residues. In germline, CDR1 is LNHDA, CDR2 SQIVND (reference sequence). With V trimmed by 5 bases and J by 3 bases, 8 bases remained unmatched. As DNA, the CDR3 is TGTGCCAGTAGTCCACTCCGGGACAGGGACAATCAGCCCCAGCATTTT. Translating it yields CASSPLRDRDNQPQHF.

This clonotype is medium-sized. This chain connects TRBV18 to TRBJ1-4; D is possibly TRBD1 (5 bases). The length of the CDR3 is 15 residues. Looked up from germline, CDR1 is KGHSH and CDR2 is LQKENI. Trimming cost V 3 bases and J 5 bases, with 13 bases left between them. The CDR3 loop is CASSPRDSLNEKLFF. In DNA, the CDR3 is TGTGCCAGCTCACCCCGAGACAGCCTCAATGAAAAACTGTTTTTT.

The chain employs TRBV7-2 and TRBJ2-7; tentative D call: TRBD1 (5 bases). CDR3 length: 13 amino acids. Trimming left V 2 bases short and J 3 bases short, with 8 bases between. CDR1 SGHTA and CDR2 FQGNSA come from the germline V gene. CDR3 in amino acids: CASSLLTGYEQYF. The CDR3 DNA sequence: TGTGCCAGCAGCTTATTAACAGGCTACGAGCAGTACTTC.

The rearrangement uses TRBV6-1 and TRBJ1-2; D not resolved. Trimming took 10 bases from V and 5 from J, leaving 17 bases between them. Looked up from germline, CDR1 is MNHNS and CDR2 is SASEGT. This CDR3 region has 13 residues. CDR3 sequence reads: CAITEEGGYGYTF. In DNA form, the CDR3 reads TGTGCCATCACCGAGGAGGGAGGATATGGCTACACCTTC.

This clonotype was counted at least ten times. CDR3 DNA sequence: TGTGCCAGTAGTATGGGGGACAGCGGGACCTATGGCTACACCTTC. This translates into CASSMGDSGTYGYTF. The chain is built from TRBV19 and TRBJ1-2, with 7 nucleotides matching TRBD1. Trimming removed 3 bases from V and 4 bases from J; junction bases left unmatched: 8. The CDR3 has 15 amino acids. Germline lookup yields CDR1 LNHDA and CDR2 SQIVND (reference sequence). The entire variable domain, with the rest obtained from reference TRBV19 and TRBJ1-2, is as follows: DGGITQSPKYLFRKEGQNVTLSCEQNLNHDAMYWYRQDPGQGLRLIYYSQIVNDFQKGDIAEGYSVSREKKESFPLTVTSAQKNPTAFYLCASSMGDSGTYGYTFGSGTRLTVV.

The rearrangement links TRBV29-1 to TRBJ1-1; TRBD1 matches 11 bases. Germline V lookup: CDR1 SQVTM, CDR2 ANQGSEA. Germline trimming cut 7 bases from V and 3 bases from J; bases unmatched to any gene: 7. This CDR3 contains 14 residues. The CDR3 here is CSAMGGQGDTEAFF. The CDR3 region has the DNA TGCAGCGCCATGGGGGGACAGGGGGACACTGAAGCTTTCTTT.

The chain recombines TRBV7-2 with TRBJ2-7, with D possibly being TRBD1 or TRBD2 (5 bases each). Germline-derived CDR1 and CDR2 are SGHTA and FQGNSA. The CDR3 length is 18 residues. The V end was cut by 5 bases, the J end by 0 bases, with 23 bases between. The CDR3 nucleotides read TGTGCCAGCAGCCGAACCCTGGGGTCCGGGGCCAGCTCCTACGAGCAGTACTTC. It specifies CASSRTLGSGASSYEQYF.

The chain recombines TRBV10-3 with TRBJ2-2; no clear D gene. CDR1 is ENHRY, CDR2 SYGVKD, per germline. Trimming removed 4 bases from V and 1 base from J, with 7 bases in between. The length of the CDR3 is 14 residues. The CDR3 spells CAISGTENTGELFF. The CDR3 DNA reads as TGTGCCATCAGTGGAACAGAGAACACCGGGGAGCTGTTTTTT.

This clonotype was picked up a small number of times. The V call is TRBV6-2 or TRBV6-3, the J call TRBJ1-1; 11 positions agree with TRBD1. V was clipped by 6 bases and J by 1 base; unmatched bases: 13. Germline-derived CDR1 and CDR2 are MNHEY and SVGEGT. The CDR3 sequence is 18 residues long. The DNA for the CDR3 is TGTGCCAGCAGACGGACAGGGGGCGTAAGGACAGGGAACACTGAAGCTTTCTTT. This encodes CASRRTGGVRTGNTEAFF.

This chain connects TRBV6-2 or TRBV6-3 to TRBJ1-5, with a tentative D call TRBD1 (6 bases). Trimming removed 5 bases at V and 0 bases at J, with 11 bases between. CDR1 is MNHEY and CDR2 is SVGEGT in the germline V gene. The CDR3 sequence is 15 residues long. The CDR3 DNA is TGTGCCAGCAGTCCGGACAGTCATAGCAATCAGCCCCAGCATTTT. Translating gives CASSPDSHSNQPQHF.